These T cell receptor beta chains were read from a single sample in a study of neurological immune-mediated disorders. In TCRdb, the 5' RACE reads were re-called with MiXCR into one record per CDR3 protein. The data show some 22,000 distinct CDR3 sequences, roughly a sixth seen once. The sequenced sample consisted of CD8+ T cells from blood. All receptors come from a young woman with multiple sclerosis. CDR3s include the opening cysteine and the closing phenylalanine or tryptophan. The D gene is left open where the match is weak. Clone size, where shown, is once, few, many, or a class for clones that have expanded.

-	TRBJ2-1	TRBV20-1	many	CSASPSGRYNEQFF	TGCAGTGCTAGTCCCAGCGGAAGATACAATGAGCAGTTCTTC
TRBD2	TRBJ2-1	TRBV19	-	CASKERLAGDNEQFF	TGTGCCAGTAAGGAGAGGCTAGCGGGTGACAATGAGCAGTTCTTC
-	TRBJ1-5	TRBV7-2	many	CASSQRQNNQPQHF	TGTGCCAGCAGCCAACGACAGAACAATCAGCCCCAGCATTTT
-	TRBJ2-3	TRBV6-6	many	CASSYWTGTTTQYF	TGTGCCAGCAGTTACTGGACAGGGACTACTACGCAGTATTTT
-	TRBJ1-5	TRBV4-3	many	CASSQDSGQSNQPQHF	TGCGCCAGCAGCCAAGACTCAGGCCAAAGCAATCAGCCCCAGCATTTT
TRBD1	TRBJ2-7	TRBV5-1	many	CASSWDRDGEQYF	TGCGCCAGCAGCTGGGACAGGGATGGCGAGCAGTACTTC
-	TRBJ2-5	TRBV4-2	once	CASSPEVTSTAEHF	TGTGCCAGCAGCCCAGAAGTGACTAGTACCGCTGAGCACTTC
-	TRBJ1-1	TRBV12-3/TRBV12-4	-	CASSTSGARRTEAFF	TGTGCCAGCAGTACGTCAGGAGCGCGGAGAACTGAAGCTTTCTTT
-	TRBJ2-2	TRBV7-3	many	CASSFKDTGELFF	TGTGCCAGCAGCTTCAAGGACACCGGGGAGCTGTTTTTT
-	TRBJ1-1	TRBV4-1	many	CASSQNLNVMVEAFF	TGCGCCAGCAGCCAAAATTTAAATGTAATGGTTGAAGCTTTCTTT
TRBD1	TRBJ2-5	TRBV6-1	-	CASRTRDRMSRTETQYF	TGTGCCAGCAGGACCCGGGACAGGATGAGTAGGACGGAGACCCAGTACTTC
TRBD2	TRBJ2-3	TRBV29-1	-	CSVSLAGDTDTQYF	TGCAGCGTTTCACTAGCGGGAGACACAGATACGCAGTATTTT
TRBD2	TRBJ2-3	TRBV14	-	CASSPRIRLAGPTDTQYF	TGTGCCAGCAGCCCAAGGATTCGACTAGCGGGACCCACAGATACGCAGTATTTT
-	TRBJ1-1	TRBV29-1	many	CSVTTGNTEAFF	TGCAGCGTGACGACAGGGAACACTGAAGCTTTCTTT
-	TRBJ2-3	TRBV27	-	CASRRFQGEGPDTQYF	TGTGCCAGCAGACGCTTTCAGGGGGAGGGCCCAGATACGCAGTATTTT
-	TRBJ1-1	TRBV6-8	many	CASRSNRDLYTEAFF	TGTGCCAGCAGGTCGAACAGGGACTTATACACTGAAGCTTTCTTT
TRBD2	TRBJ2-1	TRBV9	medium-sized	CASSDSGVSYNEQFF	TGTGCCAGCAGCGATAGCGGGGTCTCCTACAATGAGCAGTTCTTC